This TCR beta chain was retrieved from a study of cytomegalovirus exposure and HLA in healthy donors. Background on the study: Earlier findings included some 120 million unique TCR beta sequences obtained from about 180 million T cells.

General study findings and limits: The study put some 160 TCR beta chains on its list as cytomegalovirus-associated.

Primers for the PCR totalled 60 Vbeta and 13 Jbeta. Profiling relied on immunoSEQ multiplex PCR, and the TCRdb table lists in-frame clones only, not all of them. The repertoire includes about 140,000 clones, 80% of them detected once, and 2% to 3% sits in the top ten. Comment on this clone: Its specificity is not known.

Germline CDR1 and CDR2: LNHDA and SQIVND (reference sequence). V was pared by 3 bases and J by 7 bases, with 15 bases between. This CDR3 has 14 amino acids. This receptor was taken from a middle-aged man in good health and CMV-seronegative. Sequencing input: PBMCs. The chain recombines TRBV19 with TRBJ1-1; D gene unclear. CDR3: CASSIKVGQYEAFF. The CDR3 DNA reads as TGTGCCAGTAGTATCAAGGTGGGCCAGTATGAAGCTTTCTTT.